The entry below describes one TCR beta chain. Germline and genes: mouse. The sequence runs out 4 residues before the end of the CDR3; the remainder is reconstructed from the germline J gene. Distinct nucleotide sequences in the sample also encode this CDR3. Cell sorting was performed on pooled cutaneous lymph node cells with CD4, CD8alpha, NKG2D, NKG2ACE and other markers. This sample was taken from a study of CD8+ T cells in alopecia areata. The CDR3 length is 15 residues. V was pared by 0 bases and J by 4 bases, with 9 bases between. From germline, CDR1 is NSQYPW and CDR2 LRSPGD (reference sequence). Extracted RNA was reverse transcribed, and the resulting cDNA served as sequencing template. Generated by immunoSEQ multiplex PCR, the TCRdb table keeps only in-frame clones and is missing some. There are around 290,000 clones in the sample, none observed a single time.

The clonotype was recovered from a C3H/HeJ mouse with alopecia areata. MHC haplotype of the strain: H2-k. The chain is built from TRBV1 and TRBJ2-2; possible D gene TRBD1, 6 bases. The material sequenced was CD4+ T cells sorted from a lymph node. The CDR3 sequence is CTCSAEGGGTGQLYF. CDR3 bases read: TGCACCTGCAGTGCAGAAGGGGGAGGCACCGGG.